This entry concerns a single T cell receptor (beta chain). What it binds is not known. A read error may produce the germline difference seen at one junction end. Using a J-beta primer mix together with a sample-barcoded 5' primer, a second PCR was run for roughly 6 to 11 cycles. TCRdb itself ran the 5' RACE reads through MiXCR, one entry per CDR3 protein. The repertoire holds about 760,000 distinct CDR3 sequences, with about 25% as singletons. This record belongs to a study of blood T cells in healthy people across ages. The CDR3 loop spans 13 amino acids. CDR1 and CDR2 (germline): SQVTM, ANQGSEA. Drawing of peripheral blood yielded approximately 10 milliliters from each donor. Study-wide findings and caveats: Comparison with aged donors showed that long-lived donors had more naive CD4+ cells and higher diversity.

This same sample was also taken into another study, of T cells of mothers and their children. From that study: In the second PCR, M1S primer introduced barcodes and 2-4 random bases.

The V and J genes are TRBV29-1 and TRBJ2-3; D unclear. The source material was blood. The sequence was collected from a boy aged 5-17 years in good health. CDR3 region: CSVEGIHTDAQYF. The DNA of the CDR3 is TGCAGCGTTGAAGGTATCCACACAGATGCGCAGTATTTT.